The next 3 T cell receptor beta chains were all read from a single sample in a study of blood T cells in healthy people across ages. Sample-barcoded 5' priming and a J-beta primer mix drove a second PCR of about 6 to 12 cycles. Each CDR3 protein gets one entry after TCRdb re-called the 5' RACE reads with MiXCR. The table shows 1.5 million to 2 million distinct CDR3 sequences, with 28% occurring only once. The sequencing input was blood. These receptors were taken from a woman aged 30 to 39 in good health.

This clonotype was seen a handful of times. This chain connects TRBV7-9 to TRBJ1-1, with 9 bases identical to TRBD1. V shed 4 bases and J 4 bases; nucleotides not matched to a gene: 4. The V gene's germline CDR1 is SEHNR and CDR2 FQNEAQ (reference sequence). The CDR3 has 14 residues. The CDR3 coding sequence is TGTGCCAGCAGCTATGGACAGGGGAGCACTGAAGCTTTCTTT. Protein: CASSYGQGSTEAFF.

In this sample, this clonotype turned up a few times. The chain's CDR3 is CASSYRGEDYGYTF. The CDR3, as DNA: TGTGCCAGCAGTTATAGGGGGGAGGACTATGGCTACACCTTC. The chain employs TRBV6-5 and TRBJ1-2; the D gene is possibly TRBD1 (6 bases). Germline-derived CDR1 and CDR2 are MNHEY and SVGAGI. V lost 3 bases and J 3 bases, leaving 11 bases between the germline ends. The CDR3 is 14 residues long.

V gene TRBV7-2 combines with J gene TRBJ2-5, with D perhaps given as TRBD1 or TRBD2 (6 bases each). V was cut by 5 bases and J by 4 bases, with 14 bases left in between. Germline V gene sequence: CDR1 SGHTA, CDR2 FQGNSA. The CDR3 runs to 14 residues. The CDR3 spells CASSRIRGRETQYF. CDR3 bases: TGTGCCAGCAGCCGGATCCGGGGGCGAGAGACCCAGTACTTC.